Following are 27 T cell receptor beta chains from one sample sequenced in a study of identical twins. TCRdb itself ran the 5' RACE reads through MiXCR, one entry per CDR3 protein. There are hundreds of thousands of distinct CDR3 sequences in the sample; around 8.6% occur only once, and more than 0.75% lies in the top ten. These same records also appear under a second study, on yellow fever vaccine responses in identical twins.

Sequencing was carried out using PBMCs. These receptors came from a young woman in good health.

There are a few counts of this clonotype. The genes are TRBV30 and TRBJ1-5, with no clear D. V was pared by 7 bases and J by 6 bases, with 16 bases between. Germline-derived CDR1 and CDR2 are GTSNPN and SVGIG (reference sequence). The CDR3 runs 13 residues. CDR3 residues: CASIPRKSQPQHF. Here the CDR3 DNA reads TGTGCCTCCATCCCCAGGAAGAGTCAGCCCCAGCATTTT.

This clonotype was counted many times. V gene TRBV10-3 combines with J gene TRBJ2-7; maybe TRBD1 (5 bases). The CDR3 loop spans 13 amino acids. V was trimmed by 8 bases and J by 3 bases, leaving 14 bases between them. Germline CDR1 ENHRY, CDR2 SYGVKD. For the CDR3, the DNA is TGTGCCATCGGGGCCAATTCCGGCTACGAGCAGTACTTC. It is translated as CAIGANSGYEQYF.

This clonotype was detected many times. The chain links TRBV7-2 to TRBJ2-4; D not certain. This CDR3 is 11 amino acids long. V was cut by 1 base and J by 9 bases, with 4 bases left in between. CDR1 is SGHTA and CDR2 is FQGNSA in the germline V gene. CDR3 amino acids: CASSLGPIQYF. The CDR3 DNA sequence: TGTGCCAGCAGCTTAGGGCCCATTCAGTACTTC.

This clonotype was detected only a few times. The chain couples TRBV3-1 to TRBJ2-7; 8 bases line up with TRBD1. With V trimmed by 0 bases and J by 2 bases, 15 bases remained unmatched. CDR3 size: 19 residues. Germline V gives CDR1 LGHDT, CDR2 YNNKEL (reference sequence). The chain's CDR3 is CASSQDGPGQAPNAYEQYF. Written as DNA, the CDR3 is TGTGCCAGCAGCCAAGATGGCCCGGGACAGGCCCCGAATGCCTACGAGCAGTACTTC.

This clonotype was counted ten times or more. The chain has TRBV4-3 and TRBJ2-3; D tentatively reads TRBD1 or TRBD2 (5 bases each). The germline V and J ends were trimmed by 3 bases and 3 bases, with 13 bases remaining between them. Germline CDR1 and CDR2: LGHNA and YSLEER. There are 15 residues in the CDR3. Here the CDR3 DNA reads TGCGCCAGCAGCCAGCCGGTGGGGGAAACAGATACGCAGTATTTT. Amino acids: CASSQPVGETDTQYF.

This clonotype was seen only a few times. The chain carries TRBV10-2 and TRBJ2-1, with 8 bases identical to TRBD1. Trimming removed 7 bases from V and 7 bases from J; junction bases left unmatched: 3. CDR1 WSHSY and CDR2 SAAADI come from the germline V gene. This CDR3 has 12 residues. CDR3 loop: CASIGQGNEQFF. The DNA for the CDR3 is TGCGCCAGCATCGGACAGGGAAATGAGCAGTTCTTC.

This clonotype was seen ten or more times. The chain combines TRBV12-3 or TRBV12-4 with TRBJ2-7; D remains ambiguous. The CDR3 has 16 residues. The V end was cut by 5 bases, the J end by 1 base, with 18 bases between. This CDR3 is CASSPLERTRSYEQYF. In nucleotides, the CDR3 is TGTGCCAGCAGTCCCCTGGAGAGGACCCGTTCCTACGAGCAGTACTTC.

This clonotype came up a few times. This chain uses TRBV5-1 with TRBJ1-1; no clear D gene. The germline gives CDR1 SGHRS, CDR2 YFSETQ. The CDR3 consists of 14 residues. V was cut by 1 base and J by 1 base, with 8 bases left in between. CDR3 in DNA: TGCGCCAGCAGCTTGTCGGCAGGGAACACTGAAGCTTTCTTT. Translated: CASSLSAGNTEAFF.

This clonotype was picked up many times. The chain couples TRBV3-1 to TRBJ1-1; TRBD1 might be the D (5 bases). Trimming removed 3 bases from V and 4 bases from J, with 12 bases in between. The CDR3 is 14 residues long. CDR1 and CDR2 from the germline V gene are LGHDT and YNNKEL (reference sequence). CDR3 protein: CASSQGVLTTEAFF. DNA for the CDR3: TGTGCCAGCAGCCAGGGGGTACTGACCACTGAAGCTTTCTTT.

This clonotype was counted between two and nine times. The genes are TRBV27 and TRBJ2-1; TRBD2 agrees at 7 bases. The germline gives CDR1 MNHEY, CDR2 SMNVEV (reference sequence). The V and J ends lost 0 bases and 10 bases, in that order; junction bases with no gene match: 12. The length of the CDR3 is 16 residues. This CDR3 is CASSLSGGEVRREQFF. CDR3 nucleotide sequence: TGTGCCAGCAGTTTATCGGGGGGGGAGGTACGTCGGGAGCAGTTCTTC.

This chain links TRBV4-1 with TRBJ2-7, with 11 positions matching TRBD2. There are 14 residues in the CDR3. The V and J ends lost 3 bases and 2 bases, in that order; junction bases with no gene match: 0. Germline V gene sequence: CDR1 MGHRA, CDR2 YSYEKL. CDR3 loop: CASSHSGGAYEQYF. In DNA, the CDR3 is TGCGCCAGCAGCCATAGCGGGGGGGCCTACGAGCAGTACTTC.

V is TRBV4-1 and J is TRBJ2-3, with unresolved D. CDR1 and CDR2 from the germline V gene are MGHRA and YSYEKL. This CDR3 contains 18 residues. The V and J ends lost 3 bases and 0 bases respectively, with 19 bases between them. CDR3: CASSQKPPETHSTDTQYF. The CDR3 nucleotides are TGCGCCAGCAGCCAGAAGCCGCCTGAGACCCACAGCACAGATACGCAGTATTTT.

This clonotype was seen ten or more times. This chain uses TRBV20-1 with TRBJ2-5, with TRBD2 matching 8 bases. Germline trimming cut 5 bases from V and 5 bases from J; bases unmatched to any gene: 7. Germline CDR1 DFQATT, CDR2 SNEGSKA (reference sequence). The CDR3 runs 13 residues. This CDR3 reads CSAPPAGDETQYF. Written as DNA, the CDR3 is TGCAGTGCTCCGCCAGCGGGAGACGAGACCCAGTACTTC.

This clonotype has at least ten counts. The V and J genes are TRBV20-1 and TRBJ1-5; TRBD1 matches at 7 bases. V shed 0 bases and J 3 bases; nucleotides not matched to a gene: 8. This CDR3 has 16 residues. Germline values: CDR1 DFQATT, CDR2 SNEGSKA (reference sequence). The CDR3 DNA sequence: TGCAGTGCTAGAGATCGGCGACAGGGTGACAATCAGCCCCAGCATTTT. It codes for CSARDRRQGDNQPQHF.

This clonotype was picked up a small number of times. J is TRBJ2-7 and V is TRBV5-1; D is uncertain. This CDR3 contains 12 residues. The V gene's germline CDR1 is SGHRS and CDR2 YFSETQ. Trimming removed 3 bases at V and 7 bases at J, with 11 bases between. CDR3 loop: CASSSRFEEQYF. The CDR3 nucleotides are TGCGCCAGCAGCTCCCGATTTGAAGAGCAGTACTTC. The variable domain in full, with the rest retrieved from reference TRBV5-1 and TRBJ2-7, is KAGVTQTPRYLIKTRGQQVTLSCSPISGHRSVSWYQQTPGQGLQFLFEYFSETQRNKGNFPGRFSGRQFSNSRSEMNVSTLELGDSALYLCASSSRFEEQYFGPGTRLTVT.

This clonotype was seen a few times. The V call is TRBV4-2, the J call TRBJ2-3; D may be TRBD1 (5 bases). The CDR3 is 14 amino acids. The V end lost 6 bases, the J end lost 6 bases, and 16 bases lay between the germline ends. Germline V gene lookup returns CDR1 LGHNA and CDR2 YNFKEQ. The CDR3: CASRTTALSDTQYF. The CDR3 DNA follows: TGTGCCAGCAGGACGACAGCTCTTAGCGATACGCAGTATTTT.

The chain recombines TRBV7-9 with TRBJ2-7; TRBD1 matches 7 bases. With V trimmed by 5 bases and J by 3 bases, 16 bases remained unmatched. The CDR3 covers 17 residues. In germline, CDR1 is SEHNR, CDR2 FQNEAQ (reference sequence). The CDR3 protein is CASSTTGQERTFYEQYF. As DNA, the CDR3 is TGTGCCAGCAGCACGACCGGACAGGAAAGAACTTTCTACGAGCAGTACTTC.

The chain uses TRBV6-5 and TRBJ2-3; 8 nucleotides line up with TRBD1. Germline V gene lookup returns CDR1 MNHEY and CDR2 SVGAGI. After removal of 7 bases from V and 0 bases from J, the junction contained 15 bases not matched to a gene. The CDR3 contains 18 residues. DNA of the CDR3: TGTGCCAGCATTACGGACAGGGTAGGGAAACCTAGCACAGATACGCAGTATTTT. It translates to CASITDRVGKPSTDTQYF.

This clonotype was seen more than once but under ten times. The chain couples TRBV15 to TRBJ2-3; D may correspond to TRBD1 or TRBD2 (7 bases each). V lost 2 bases and J lost 4, with 22 bases in between. This CDR3 contains 18 residues. Germline V gene sequence: CDR1 LNHNV, CDR2 YYDKDF (reference sequence). The chain's CDR3 is CATSRWVAGVTGADTQYF. DNA for the CDR3: TGTGCCACCAGCAGATGGGTGGCGGGGGTAACAGGGGCAGATACGCAGTATTTT.

This clonotype has more than one count but fewer than ten. The genes are TRBV19 and TRBJ2-3; 7 positions agree with TRBD1. CDR1 LNHDA and CDR2 SQIVND come from the germline V gene (reference sequence). The CDR3 totals 15 residues. V was pared by 6 bases and J by 1 base, with 7 bases of the junction left unmatched. The CDR3 protein is CASSRQGVGTDTQYF. Here the CDR3 DNA reads TGTGCCAGTAGCCGACAGGGAGTCGGCACAGATACGCAGTATTTT.

This clonotype was recorded at least ten times. The chain couples TRBV7-9 to TRBJ2-5, with D unresolved. V lost 2 bases and J 2 bases, leaving 9 bases between the germline ends. Germline CDR1 is SEHNR and CDR2 is FQNEAQ (reference sequence). This CDR3 has 14 residues. This chain's CDR3 is CASSLFSGQETQYF. The CDR3 coding sequence is TGTGCCAGCAGCTTATTTTCAGGTCAAGAGACCCAGTACTTC.

Many counts were recorded for this clonotype. J is TRBJ2-5 and V is TRBV11-1; 8 positions agree with TRBD2. This CDR3 contains 20 residues. CDR1 and CDR2 from the germline V gene are SGHAT and FQDESV (reference sequence). Trimming at V came to 2 bases and at J to 1 base, leaving 18 bases not matched to a gene. CDR3 sequence: CASSLLGQSGGAGVQETQYF. In nucleotides, the CDR3 is TGTGCCAGCAGCTTATTAGGGCAGTCCGGGGGAGCGGGGGTCCAAGAGACCCAGTACTTC.

This clonotype has just a few counts. This chain connects TRBV7-2 to TRBJ1-1; weak D call: TRBD1 (5 bases). The CDR3 covers 14 residues. Germline loops: CDR1 SGHTA, CDR2 FQGNSA. Deletions cut 5 bases from V and 1 base from J, with 11 bases between. The CDR3 DNA reads TGTGCCAGCAGCGACGCCGGGGCGAACACTGAAGCTTTCTTT. Protein sequence: CASSDAGANTEAFF. The full variable domain, in which reference TRBV7-2 and TRBJ1-1 provide the parts outside the CDR3, is GAGVSQSPSNKVTEKGKDVELRCDPISGHTALYWYRQSLGQGLEFLIYFQGNSAPDKSGLPSDRFSAERTGGSVSTLTIQRTQQEDSAVYLCASSDAGANTEAFFGQGTRLTVV.

This clonotype was recorded a few times. V usage is TRBV7-9 and J usage is TRBJ2-1, with D tentatively TRBD1 (5 bases). The CDR3 spans 14 residues. Germline CDR1 and CDR2: SEHNR and FQNEAQ (reference sequence). Deletions cut 7 bases from V and 8 bases from J, with 18 bases between. The CDR3 DNA follows: TGTGCCAGCACCTTCCAGGGTTTGGCGGATGAGCAGTTCTTC. Encoded protein: CASTFQGLADEQFF. Full variable domain (rest looked up from reference TRBV7-9 and TRBJ2-1): DTGVSQNPRHKITKRGQNVTFRCDPISEHNRLYWYRQTLGQGPEFLTYFQNEAQLEKSRLLSDRFSAERPKGSFSTLEIQRTEQGDSAMYLCASTFQGLADEQFFGPGTRLTVL.

V is TRBV6-1 and J is TRBJ2-1; 8 bases agree with TRBD1. This CDR3 is 15 amino acids long. V lost 5 bases to trimming and J lost 4 bases; unmatched junction nucleotides: 7. The germline V gene encodes CDR1 MNHNS and CDR2 SASEGT. CDR3 protein: CASSRTGTGYNEQFF. The CDR3 nucleotides read TGTGCCAGCAGTCGAACCGGGACAGGATACAATGAGCAGTTCTTC.

In its sample, this clonotype was seen a few times. The genes are TRBV4-1 and TRBJ1-6; 7 bases are shared with TRBD1. V dropped 0 bases and J dropped 5; count of bases not matched to a gene: 4. CDR1 MGHRA and CDR2 YSYEKL come from the germline V gene. The CDR3 runs to 16 residues. CDR3 DNA sequence: TGCGCCAGCAGCCAAGATCTTGGGACAGATAATTCACCCCTCCACTTT. Protein: CASSQDLGTDNSPLHF.

This clonotype was seen at least ten times. The genes are TRBV4-2 and TRBJ1-5; D is uncertain. This CDR3 has 17 amino acids. V was pared by 1 base and J by 6 bases, with 19 bases between. The germline CDR1 and CDR2 sequences are LGHNA and YNFKEQ. In DNA, the CDR3 is TGTGCCAGCAGCCAAGGTGGGAAGAGGGAGCAACGTCAGCCCCAGCATTTT. Translating it yields CASSQGGKREQRQPQHF.